Only one count was recorded for the clone carrying this T cell receptor (beta chain). This sample was included in a study of blood T cell repertoires in COVID-19. Study as a whole: The United States, Italy and Spain supplied acute and convalescent COVID-19 samples.

Authors' processing steps: By means of reference gene primer amplification, nucleated cell counts were estimated. The table came from immunoSEQ multiplex PCR; TCRdb's copy has only in-frame clones and leaves some out. That table furnishes V, J and clone size, whereas the DNA furnished D and trimming. The data contain about 150,000 clones, about 89% of them singletons. The CDR3 has 15 amino acids. Germline CDR1 is SGDLS and CDR2 is YYNGEE. V was cut by 4 bases and J by 0 bases, with 14 bases left in between. The sequenced sample consisted of peripheral blood. The sequence derives from a middle-aged man with active COVID-19. The chain employs TRBV9 and TRBJ2-7; D perhaps matches TRBD2 (5 bases). The CDR3 here is CASSLGEGNSYEQYF. In DNA, the CDR3 is TGTGCCAGCAGCCTCGGAGAGGGAAACTCCTACGAGCAGTACTTC.